This TCR beta chain was observed in a study of control samples from healthy donors and cancer patients. Libraries were prepared by immunoSEQ multiplex PCR; TCRdb keeps only in-frame clonotypes and omits some of them. This sample has roughly 100,000 clones, with about 80% found just once. Sequences were obtained from blood. This receptor was taken from a woman between 50 and 59 years old in good health.

The CDR3 coding sequence is TGTGCCAGCAGTCTCCAGCGGGCTAACACCGGGGAGCTGTTTTTT. It translates to CASSLQRANTGELFF. The chain couples TRBV6-5 to TRBJ2-2; TRBD2 is a possible D gene (6 bases). Germline CDR1 is MNHEY and CDR2 is SVGAGI. Trimming stripped 5 bases from V and 2 bases from J, with 12 bases between. CDR3 length equals 15 residues.